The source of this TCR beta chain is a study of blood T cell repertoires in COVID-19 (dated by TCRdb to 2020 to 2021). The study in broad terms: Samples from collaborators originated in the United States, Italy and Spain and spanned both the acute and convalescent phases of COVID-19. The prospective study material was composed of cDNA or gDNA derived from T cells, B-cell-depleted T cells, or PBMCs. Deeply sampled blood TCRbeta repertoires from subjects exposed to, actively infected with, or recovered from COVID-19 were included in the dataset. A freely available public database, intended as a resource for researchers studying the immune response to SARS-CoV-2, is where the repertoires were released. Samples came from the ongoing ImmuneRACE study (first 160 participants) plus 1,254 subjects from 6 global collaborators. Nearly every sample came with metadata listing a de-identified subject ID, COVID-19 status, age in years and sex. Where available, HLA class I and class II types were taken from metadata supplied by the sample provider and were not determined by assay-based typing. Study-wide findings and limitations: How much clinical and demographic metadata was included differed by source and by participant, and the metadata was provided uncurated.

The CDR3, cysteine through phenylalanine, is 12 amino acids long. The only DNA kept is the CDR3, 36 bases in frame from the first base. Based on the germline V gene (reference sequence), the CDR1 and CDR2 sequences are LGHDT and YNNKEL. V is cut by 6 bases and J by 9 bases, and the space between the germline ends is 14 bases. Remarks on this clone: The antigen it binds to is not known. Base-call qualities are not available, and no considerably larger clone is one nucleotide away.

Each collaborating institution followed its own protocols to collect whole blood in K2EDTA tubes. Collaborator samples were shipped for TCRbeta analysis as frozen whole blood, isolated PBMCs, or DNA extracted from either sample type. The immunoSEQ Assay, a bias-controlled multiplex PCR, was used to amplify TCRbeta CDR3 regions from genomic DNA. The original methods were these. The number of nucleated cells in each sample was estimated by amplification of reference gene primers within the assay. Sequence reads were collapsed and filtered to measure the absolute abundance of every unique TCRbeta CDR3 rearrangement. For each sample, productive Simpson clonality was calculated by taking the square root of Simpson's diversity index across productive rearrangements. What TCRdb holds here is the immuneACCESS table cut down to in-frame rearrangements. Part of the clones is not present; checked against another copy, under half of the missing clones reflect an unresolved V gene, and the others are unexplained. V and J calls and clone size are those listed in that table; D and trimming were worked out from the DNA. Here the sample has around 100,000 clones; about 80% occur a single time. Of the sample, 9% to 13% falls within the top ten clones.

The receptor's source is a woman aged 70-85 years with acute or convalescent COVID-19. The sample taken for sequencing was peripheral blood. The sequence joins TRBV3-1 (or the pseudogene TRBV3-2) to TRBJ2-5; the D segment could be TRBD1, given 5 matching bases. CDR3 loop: CASSPTQGAQYF. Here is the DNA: TGTGCCAGCAGTCCGACCCAAGGGGCCCAGTACTTC.